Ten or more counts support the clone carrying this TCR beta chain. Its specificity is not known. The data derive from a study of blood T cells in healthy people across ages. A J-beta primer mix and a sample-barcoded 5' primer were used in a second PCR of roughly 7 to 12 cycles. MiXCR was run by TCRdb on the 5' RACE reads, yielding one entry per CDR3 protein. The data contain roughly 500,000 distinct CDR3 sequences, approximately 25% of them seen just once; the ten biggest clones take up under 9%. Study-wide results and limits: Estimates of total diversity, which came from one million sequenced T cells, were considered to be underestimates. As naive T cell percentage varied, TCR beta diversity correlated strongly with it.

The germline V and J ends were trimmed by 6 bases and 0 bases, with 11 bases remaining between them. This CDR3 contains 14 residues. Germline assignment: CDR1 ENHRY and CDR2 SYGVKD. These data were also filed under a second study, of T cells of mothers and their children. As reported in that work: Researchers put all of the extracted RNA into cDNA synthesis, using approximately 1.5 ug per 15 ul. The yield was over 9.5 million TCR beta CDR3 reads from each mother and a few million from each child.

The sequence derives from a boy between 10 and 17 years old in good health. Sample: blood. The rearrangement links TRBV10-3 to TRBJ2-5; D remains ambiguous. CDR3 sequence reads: CAISGVAYQETQYF. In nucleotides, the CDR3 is TGTGCCATCAGCGGAGTTGCGTACCAAGAGACCCAGTACTTC.